This note documents a single T cell receptor (beta chain) sequence. This entry comes from a study of CD8 T cells in Susac syndrome. Reverse transcription used about 0.45 to 1 ug RNA and random hexamers. The amplification used immunoSEQ multiplex PCR on TCR beta CDR3; it spanned 54 Vbeta and 13 Jbeta. TCRdb reanalysed the immunoSEQ multiplex PCR reads using MiXCR and keeps one entry per CDR3 protein. The sample consists of 130,000 or so distinct CDR3 sequences, around 85% of them appearing once. V gave up 0 bases and J gave up 5 bases, with 12 bases separating them. Germline loops: CDR1 SGHTS, CDR2 YDEGEE. The CDR3 covers 14 residues. The multiple sclerosis controls consisted of treatment-naive patients with relapsing-remitting disease, either stable or active.

What was sequenced was CD8+ T cells from PBMCs. The chain recombines TRBV5-8 with TRBJ2-7; D is uncertain. The TCR was taken from a human donor with multiple sclerosis. Here the CDR3 DNA reads TGTGCCAGCAGCTTGGGCGTTGGGAAGAACGAGCAGTACTTC. Protein: CASSLGVGKNEQYF.